The clone carrying this T cell receptor beta chain was counted ten times or more. Its antigen remains unknown. In TCRdb, the 5' RACE reads were re-called with MiXCR into one record per CDR3 protein. The sample holds some 320,000 distinct CDR3 sequences, around a sixth seen once. The CDR3 has 11 amino acids. Trimming pared 6 bases from V and 5 bases from J, leaving 5 bases between. Germline lookup yields CDR1 MGHRA and CDR2 YSYEKL. The entry originates in a study of T-cell memory formation after mild COVID-19. Regarding the study as a whole: Chiefly within CM and EM were the contracting CD4+ clones; CD8+ ones were within EMRA.

The TCR sequence derives from a man between 18 and 35 years old who had mild COVID-19 (a few samples of this study predate the infection). Cell type and time point are not known. The sample comprised PBMCs or a T cell subset sorted from them (not recorded which). The rearrangement uses TRBV4-1 and TRBJ2-1; D is unresolved. CDR3 in amino acids: CASRKNNEQFF. In DNA, the CDR3 is TGCGCCAGCAGGAAGAACAATGAGCAGTTCTTC.